This record covers a single T cell receptor (beta chain). The record originates from a study of T cells expressing NK-cell markers. Study context: Each TCR beta repertoire originated in sorted T cells that were CD3+CD56+NKG2C+, CD3+CD56+NKG2C- or CD3+CD56-NKG2C+. Within the sequenced cohort of eight donors, seven exhibited HCMV seropositivity and one was seronegative.

Following a re-call of the 5' RACE reads, TCRdb has one entry per CDR3 protein and lacks DNA. The sample features over 250,000 distinct CDR3 sequences, with around 3.9% in its top ten. The length of the CDR3 is 15 residues. Germline CDR1 is SQVTM and CDR2 is ANQGSEA. Input material: blood T cells: a sorted CD56 or NKG2C T cell subset, CD4+ or CD8+ T cells, or bulk PBMC T cells (not recorded which). V and J are TRBV29-1 and TRBJ2-1; with no DNA, the TCRdb D assignment of TRBD2 cannot be verified. The origin of this receptor is a woman between 18 and 70 years old in good health. This CDR3 reads CSVPSRGSSYNEQFF.